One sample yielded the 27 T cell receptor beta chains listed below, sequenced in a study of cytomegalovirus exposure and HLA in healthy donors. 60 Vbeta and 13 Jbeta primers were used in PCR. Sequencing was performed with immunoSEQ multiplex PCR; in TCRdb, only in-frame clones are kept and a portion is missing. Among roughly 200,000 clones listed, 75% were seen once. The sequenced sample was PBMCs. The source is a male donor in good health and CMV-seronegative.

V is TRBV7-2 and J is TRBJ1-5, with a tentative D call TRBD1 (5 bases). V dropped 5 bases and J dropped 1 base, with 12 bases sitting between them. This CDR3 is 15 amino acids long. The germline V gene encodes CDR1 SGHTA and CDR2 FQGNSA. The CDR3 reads CASSEDRRSNQPQHF. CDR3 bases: TGTGCCAGCAGCGAAGACAGAAGAAGCAATCAGCCCCAGCATTTT.

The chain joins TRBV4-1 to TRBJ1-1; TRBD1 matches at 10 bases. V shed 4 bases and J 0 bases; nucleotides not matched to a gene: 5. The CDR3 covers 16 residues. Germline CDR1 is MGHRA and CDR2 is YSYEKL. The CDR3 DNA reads TGCGCCAGCAGCCGAGGACAGGGGGAGGTGAACACTGAAGCTTTCTTT. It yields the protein CASSRGQGEVNTEAFF.

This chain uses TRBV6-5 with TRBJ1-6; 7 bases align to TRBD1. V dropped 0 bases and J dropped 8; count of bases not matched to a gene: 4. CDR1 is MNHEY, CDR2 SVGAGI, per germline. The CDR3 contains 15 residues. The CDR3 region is CASSYSGGLDSPLHF. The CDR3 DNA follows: TGTGCCAGCAGTTACTCAGGGGGCTTGGATTCACCCCTCCACTTT.

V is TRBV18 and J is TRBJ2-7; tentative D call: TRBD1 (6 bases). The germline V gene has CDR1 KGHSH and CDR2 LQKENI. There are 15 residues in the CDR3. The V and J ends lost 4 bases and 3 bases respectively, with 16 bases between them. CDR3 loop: CASSLGTKDVYEQYF. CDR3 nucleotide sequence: TGTGCCAGCTCACTCGGGACAAAAGACGTCTACGAGCAGTACTTC.

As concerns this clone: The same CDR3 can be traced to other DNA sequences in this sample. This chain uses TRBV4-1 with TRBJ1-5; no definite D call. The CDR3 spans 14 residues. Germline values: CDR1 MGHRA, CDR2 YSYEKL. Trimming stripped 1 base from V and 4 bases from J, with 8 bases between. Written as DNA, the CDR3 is TGCGCCAGCAGCCAAGTGGGAGGTAATCAGCCCCAGCATTTT. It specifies CASSQVGGNQPQHF.

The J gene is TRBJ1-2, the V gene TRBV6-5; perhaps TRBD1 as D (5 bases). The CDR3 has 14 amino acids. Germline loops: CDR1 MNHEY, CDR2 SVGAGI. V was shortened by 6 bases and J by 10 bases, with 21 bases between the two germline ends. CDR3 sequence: CASSPRYVLRVYTF. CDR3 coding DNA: TGTGCCAGCAGCCCCAGGTACGTTCTCAGGGTCTACACCTTC.

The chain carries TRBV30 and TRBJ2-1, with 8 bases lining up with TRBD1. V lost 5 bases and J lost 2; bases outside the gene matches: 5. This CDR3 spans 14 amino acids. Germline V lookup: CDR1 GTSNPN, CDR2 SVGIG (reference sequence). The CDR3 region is CAWGEQGAYNEQFF. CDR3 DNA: TGTGCCTGGGGAGAACAGGGGGCCTACAATGAGCAGTTCTTC.

CDR3 amino acids: CASSGGRGPYNEQFF. The CDR3 DNA sequence: TGCGCCAGCAGCGGCGGGAGGGGTCCTTACAATGAGCAGTTCTTC. V and J are TRBV5-1 and TRBJ2-1; TRBD2 matches 9 bases. This CDR3 spans 15 amino acids. Germline V CDR1 and CDR2: SGHRS, YFSETQ. Trimming removed 4 bases from V and 4 bases from J; junction bases left unmatched: 6.

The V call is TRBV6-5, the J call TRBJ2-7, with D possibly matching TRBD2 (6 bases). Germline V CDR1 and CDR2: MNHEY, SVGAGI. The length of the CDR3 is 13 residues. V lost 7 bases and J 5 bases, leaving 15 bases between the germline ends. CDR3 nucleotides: TGTGCCAGCACCACCTGGGGCGGGGACGAGCAGTACTTC. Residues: CASTTWGGDEQYF.

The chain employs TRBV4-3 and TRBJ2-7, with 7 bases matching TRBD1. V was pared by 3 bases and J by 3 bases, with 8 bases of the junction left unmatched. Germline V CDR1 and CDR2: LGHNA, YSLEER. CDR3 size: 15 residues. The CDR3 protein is CASSHATGSGYEQYF. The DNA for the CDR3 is TGCGCCAGCAGCCATGCGACAGGGTCCGGCTACGAGCAGTACTTC.

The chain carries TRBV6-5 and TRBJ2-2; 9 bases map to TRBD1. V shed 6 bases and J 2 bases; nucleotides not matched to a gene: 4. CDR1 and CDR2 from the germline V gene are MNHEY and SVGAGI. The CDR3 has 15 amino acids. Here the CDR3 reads CASRKQGANTGELFF. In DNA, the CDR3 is TGTGCCAGCAGAAAACAGGGGGCTAACACCGGGGAGCTGTTTTTT.

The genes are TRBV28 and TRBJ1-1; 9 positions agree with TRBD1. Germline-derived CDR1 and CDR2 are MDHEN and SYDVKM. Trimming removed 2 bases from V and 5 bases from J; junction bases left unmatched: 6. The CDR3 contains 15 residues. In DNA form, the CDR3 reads TGTGCCAGCAGTTTAGGCCGACAGGGGGTTACTGAAGCTTTCTTT. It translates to CASSLGRQGVTEAFF.

CDR3 bases: TGTGCCAGCAGTCCAAGAGGCAGGGGGTATGAGCAGTTCTTC. Its translation: CASSPRGRGYEQFF. This rearrangement joins TRBV27 to TRBJ2-1, with 7 bases that match TRBD1. Trimming cost V 5 bases and J 8 bases; bases outside gene matches: 9. The germline CDR1 and CDR2 sequences are MNHEY and SMNVEV (reference sequence). This CDR3 has 14 amino acids.

This chain's CDR3 is CASNPGQGYNEQFF. The CDR3 DNA is TGCGCCAGCAATCCCGGACAGGGTTACAATGAGCAGTTCTTC. The rearrangement links TRBV5-1 to TRBJ2-1; TRBD1 matches at 8 bases. The CDR3 length is 14 residues. Germline V gives CDR1 SGHRS, CDR2 YFSETQ. The V and J ends lost 6 bases and 4 bases, in that order; junction bases with no gene match: 6.

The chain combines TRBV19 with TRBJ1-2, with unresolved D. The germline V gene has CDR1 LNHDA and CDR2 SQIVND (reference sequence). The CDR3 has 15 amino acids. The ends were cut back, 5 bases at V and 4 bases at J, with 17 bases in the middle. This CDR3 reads CASSPEGRFRYGYTF. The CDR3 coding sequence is TGTGCCAGTAGTCCCGAGGGCAGGTTTCGCTATGGCTACACCTTC.

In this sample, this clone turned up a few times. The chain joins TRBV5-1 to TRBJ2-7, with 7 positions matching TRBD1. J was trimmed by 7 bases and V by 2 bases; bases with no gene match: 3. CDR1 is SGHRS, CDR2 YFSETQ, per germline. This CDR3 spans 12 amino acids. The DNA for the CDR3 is TGCGCCAGCAGCTTACAGGGGAGAGAGCAGTACTTC. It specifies CASSLQGREQYF.

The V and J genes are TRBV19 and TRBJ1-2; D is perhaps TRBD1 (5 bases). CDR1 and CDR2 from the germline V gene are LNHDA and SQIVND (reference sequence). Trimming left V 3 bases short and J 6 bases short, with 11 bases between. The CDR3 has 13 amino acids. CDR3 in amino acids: CASSIGREDGYTF. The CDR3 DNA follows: TGTGCCAGTAGTATCGGCAGGGAAGATGGCTACACCTTC.

CDR3 coding DNA: TGTGCCAGCAGTTACGGGACAGGGTCGATTAATGAAAAACTGTTTTTT. Its translation is CASSYGTGSINEKLFF. This chain connects TRBV6-5 to TRBJ1-4; TRBD1 matches at 9 bases. The germline V gene encodes CDR1 MNHEY and CDR2 SVGAGI. This CDR3 spans 16 amino acids. Trimming at V came to 2 bases and at J to 4 bases, leaving 5 bases not matched to a gene.

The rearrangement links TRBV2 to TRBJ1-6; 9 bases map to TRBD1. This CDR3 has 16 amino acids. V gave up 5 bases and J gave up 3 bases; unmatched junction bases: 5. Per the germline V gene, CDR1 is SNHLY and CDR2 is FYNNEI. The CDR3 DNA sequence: TGTGCCAGCAGTATAACAGGGGGCAGCTATAATTCACCCCTCCACTTT. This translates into CASSITGGSYNSPLHF.

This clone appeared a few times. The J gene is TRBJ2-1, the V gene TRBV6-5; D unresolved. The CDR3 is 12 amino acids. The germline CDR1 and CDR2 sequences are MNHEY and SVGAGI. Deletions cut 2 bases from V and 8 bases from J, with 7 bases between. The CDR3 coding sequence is TGTGCCAGCAGTTACCCCCCGGATGAGCAGTTCTTC. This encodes CASSYPPDEQFF.

This CDR3 reads CASSLGQTYSNQPQHF. The CDR3 DNA reads as TGTGCCAGCAGTTTGGGACAGACTTATAGCAATCAGCCCCAGCATTTT. The chain couples TRBV2 to TRBJ1-5; TRBD1 matches at 7 bases. V was clipped by 5 bases and J by 0 bases; unmatched bases: 7. This CDR3 comprises 16 residues. Germline assignment: CDR1 SNHLY and CDR2 FYNNEI.

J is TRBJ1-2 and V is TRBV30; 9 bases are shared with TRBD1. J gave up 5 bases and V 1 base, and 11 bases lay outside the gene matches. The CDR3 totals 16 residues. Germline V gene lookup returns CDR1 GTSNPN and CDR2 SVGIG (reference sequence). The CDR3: CAWSGVYRGRSYGYTF. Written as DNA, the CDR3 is TGTGCCTGGAGTGGGGTATACAGGGGGCGCAGTTATGGCTACACCTTC. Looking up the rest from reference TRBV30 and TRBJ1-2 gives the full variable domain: SQTIHQWPATLVQPVGSPLSLECTVEGTSNPNLYWYRQAAGRGLQLLFYSVGIGQISSEVPQNLSASRPQDRQFILSSKKLLLSDSGFYLCAWSGVYRGRSYGYTFGSGTRLTVV.

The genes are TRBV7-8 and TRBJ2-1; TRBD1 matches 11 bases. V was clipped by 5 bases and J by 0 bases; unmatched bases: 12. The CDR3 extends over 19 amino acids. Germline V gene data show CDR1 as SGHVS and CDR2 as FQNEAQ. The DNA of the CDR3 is TGTGCCAGCAGCGTCGACCGGGGACAGGGGGTCGACTCCTACAATGAGCAGTTCTTC. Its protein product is CASSVDRGQGVDSYNEQFF.

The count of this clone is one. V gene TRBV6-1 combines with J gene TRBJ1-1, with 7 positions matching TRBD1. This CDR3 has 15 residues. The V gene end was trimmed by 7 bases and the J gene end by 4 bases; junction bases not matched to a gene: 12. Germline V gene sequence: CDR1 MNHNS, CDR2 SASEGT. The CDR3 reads CASINPDRVSTEAFF. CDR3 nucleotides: TGTGCCAGCATAAACCCCGACAGGGTGAGCACTGAAGCTTTCTTT.

Here the CDR3 reads CASSEGSGNQPQHF. CDR3 nucleotide sequence: TGCGCCAGCAGTGAGGGAAGCGGCAATCAGCCCCAGCATTTT. V is TRBV10-1 and J is TRBJ1-5, with D hard to call. CDR3 length: 14 residues. Germline lookup yields CDR1 WNHNN and CDR2 SYGVQD (reference sequence). V lost 2 bases to trimming and J lost 2 bases, with 7 bases between them.

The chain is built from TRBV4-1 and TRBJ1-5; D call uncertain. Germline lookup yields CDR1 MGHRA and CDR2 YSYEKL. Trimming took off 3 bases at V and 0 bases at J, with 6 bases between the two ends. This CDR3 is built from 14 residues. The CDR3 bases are TGCGCCAGCAGCCACCAGAATAGCAATCAGCCCCAGCATTTT. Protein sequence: CASSHQNSNQPQHF.

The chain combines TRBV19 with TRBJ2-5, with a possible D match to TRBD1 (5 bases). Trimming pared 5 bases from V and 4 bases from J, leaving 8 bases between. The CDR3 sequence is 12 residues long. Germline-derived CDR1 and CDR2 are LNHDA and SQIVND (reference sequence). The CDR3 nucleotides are TGTGCCAGTAGTGCCCAGGGAGAGACCCAGTACTTC. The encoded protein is CASSAQGETQYF.